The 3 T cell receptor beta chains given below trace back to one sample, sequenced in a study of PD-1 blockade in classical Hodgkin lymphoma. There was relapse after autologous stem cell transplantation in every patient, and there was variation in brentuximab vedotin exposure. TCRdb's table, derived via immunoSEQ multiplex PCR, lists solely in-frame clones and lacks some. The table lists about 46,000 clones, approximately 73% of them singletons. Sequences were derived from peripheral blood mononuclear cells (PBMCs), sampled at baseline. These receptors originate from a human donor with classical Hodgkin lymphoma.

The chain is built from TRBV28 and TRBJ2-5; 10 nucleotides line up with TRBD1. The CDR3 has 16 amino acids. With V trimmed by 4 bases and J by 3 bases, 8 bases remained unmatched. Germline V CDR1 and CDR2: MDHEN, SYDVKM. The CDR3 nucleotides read TGTGCCAGCAGTTCGGCCTCGACAGGGGGCGAAGAGACCCAGTACTTC. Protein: CASSSASTGGEETQYF.

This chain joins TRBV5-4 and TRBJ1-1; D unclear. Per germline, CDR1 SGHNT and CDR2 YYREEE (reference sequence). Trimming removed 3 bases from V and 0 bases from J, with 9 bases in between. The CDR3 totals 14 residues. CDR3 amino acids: CASSSRTVNTEAFF. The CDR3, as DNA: TGTGCCAGCAGCTCCAGGACGGTGAACACTGAAGCTTTCTTT. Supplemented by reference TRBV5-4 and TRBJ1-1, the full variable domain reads ETGVTQSPTHLIKTRGQQVTLRCSSQSGHNTVSWYQQALGQGPQFIFQYYREEENGRGNFPPRFSGLQFPNYSSELNVNALELDDSALYLCASSSRTVNTEAFFGQGTRLTVV.

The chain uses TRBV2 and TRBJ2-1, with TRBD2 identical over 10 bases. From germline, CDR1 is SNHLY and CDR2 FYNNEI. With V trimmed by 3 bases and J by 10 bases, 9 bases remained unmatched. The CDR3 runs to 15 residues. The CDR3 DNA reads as TGTGCCAGCAGTGAGCAGACTAGCGGGCGAGAGGAGCAGTTCTTC. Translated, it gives CASSEQTSGREEQFF.